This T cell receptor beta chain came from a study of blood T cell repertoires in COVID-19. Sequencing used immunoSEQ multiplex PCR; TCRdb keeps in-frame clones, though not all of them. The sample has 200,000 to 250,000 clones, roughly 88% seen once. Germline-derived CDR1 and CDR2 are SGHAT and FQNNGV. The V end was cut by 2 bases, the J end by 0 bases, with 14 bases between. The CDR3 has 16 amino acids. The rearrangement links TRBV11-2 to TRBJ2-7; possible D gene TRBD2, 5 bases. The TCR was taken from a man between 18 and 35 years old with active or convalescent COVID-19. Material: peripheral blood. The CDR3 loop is CASSLIRGSGSYEQYF. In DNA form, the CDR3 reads TGTGCCAGCAGCTTAATTCGTGGGAGCGGCTCCTACGAGCAGTACTTC.